This T cell receptor (beta chain) was recorded in a study of CD8 T cells in ankylosing spondylitis. The study's findings and limits: The clones that were linked to disease were reported to be significantly enriched in matched synovial fluid samples from ankylosing spondylitis patients.

The V segment lost 6 bases and the J segment 0 bases; nucleotides outside the gene matches: 0. This CDR3 spans 14 amino acids. One entry per CDR3 protein results from TCRdb running MiXCR on the 5' RACE reads. The data contain roughly 240,000 distinct CDR3 sequences, approximately 30% of them singletons. Notes on this clonotype: Its antigen remains unidentified.

The receptor was derived from a male donor with ankylosing spondylitis or in good health (not recorded which). The sample consisted of blood, either unsorted or a sorted T cell fraction (not recorded which). The chain carries TRBV12-3 or TRBV12-4 and TRBJ2-2; TRBD1 agrees at 8 bases. CDR3 sequence: CASRQGANTGELFF. CDR3 coding DNA: TGTGCCAGCAGACAGGGGGCGAACACCGGGGAGCTGTTTTTT.